A selection of T cell receptor beta chains follows, all from one sample in a study of blood T cell repertoires in COVID-19. Using immunoSEQ multiplex PCR, the repertoire was profiled, and TCRdb retains in-frame clones only, with some absent. Here the sample spans 200,000 to 250,000 clones, over 65% being singletons. Sequencing was performed on peripheral blood. The source of these receptors is a woman aged 70-85 years with active or convalescent COVID-19. Both conserved end residues are part of each CDR3. The D gene is left open where the match is weak. Rows may omit the clone size; those that give it use once, few, many or a size class.

CDR3 length	V gene	clone size	J gene	D gene	CDR3 protein	CDR3 DNA
13	TRBV3-1/TRBV3-2	-	TRBJ1-6	-	CASSTGHPSPLHF	TGTGCCAGCAGTACGGGACATCCTTCACCCCTCCACTTT
13	TRBV6-6	-	TRBJ1-4	-	CASRDTSSEKLFF	TGTGCCAGCAGGGACACCTCTAGTGAAAAACTGTTTTTT
15	TRBV7-9	few	TRBJ1-2	TRBD1	CASSPGTGQGYGYTF	TGTGCCAGCAGCCCCGGGACAGGGCAGGGATATGGCTACACCTTC
15	TRBV7-9	-	TRBJ2-3	TRBD1	CASSVTGGLTDTQYF	TGTGCCAGCAGCGTTACAGGGGGCCTCACAGATACGCAGTATTTT
18	TRBV5-1	-	TRBJ1-2	-	CASSKEPGLREGRYGYTF	TGCGCCAGCAGTAAAGAACCGGGTCTCCGAGAAGGGAGGTATGGCTACACCTTC
13	TRBV7-2	-	TRBJ1-2	-	CASSSQGNYGYTF	TGTGCCAGCAGCTCCCAGGGGAACTATGGCTACACCTTC
13	TRBV6-5	-	TRBJ1-5	-	CASNTRGNQPQHF	TGTGCCAGCAATACGCGGGGGAATCAGCCCCAGCATTTT
15	TRBV19	-	TRBJ2-3	TRBD1	CASSRTGSFTDTQYF	TGTGCCAGTAGTCGGACAGGGAGCTTCACAGATACGCAGTATTTT
17	TRBV18	-	TRBJ2-3	TRBD2	CASSPRVVAGVKDTQYF	TGTGCCAGCTCACCAAGGGTGGTAGCGGGGGTGAAAGATACGCAGTATTTT
19	TRBV15	once	TRBJ2-1	TRBD2	CATSRTSGSISIGYNEQFF	TGTGCCACCAGCAGGACTAGCGGGAGCATTAGTATTGGCTACAATGAGCAGTTCTTC
15	TRBV9	once	TRBJ2-3	TRBD2	CASSGTSGGTDTQYF	TGTGCCAGCAGCGGGACTAGCGGGGGTACAGATACGCAGTATTTT
16	TRBV30	-	TRBJ1-5	TRBD1	CAWSGGTAWGNQPQHF	TGTGCCTGGAGTGGGGGGACAGCTTGGGGCAATCAGCCCCAGCATTTT
13	TRBV13	-	TRBJ2-1	-	CASRGGARNEQFF	TGTGCCAGCAGAGGGGGAGCCAGAAATGAGCAGTTCTTC
12	TRBV28	-	TRBJ2-1	TRBD2	CASTTEGAGQFF	TGTGCCAGCACCACAGAGGGAGCGGGACAGTTCTTC
14	TRBV15	-	TRBJ1-6	-	CATSREPVNSPLHF	TGTGCCACCAGCAGAGAGCCGGTAAATTCACCCCTCCACTTT
15	TRBV18	once	TRBJ2-7	TRBD2	CASSPGTSGSYEQYF	TGTGCCAGCTCACCGGGGACTAGCGGGAGCTACGAGCAGTACTTC
15	TRBV7-2	few	TRBJ1-2	TRBD1	CASSLPSGGNYGYTF	TGTGCCAGCAGCTTACCATCAGGGGGTAACTATGGCTACACCTTC
15	TRBV18	-	TRBJ1-4	-	CASSPTQMGGEKLFF	TGTGCCAGCTCACCGACCCAAATGGGCGGGGAAAAACTGTTTTTT
15	TRBV28	-	TRBJ2-2	-	CASRPGQAGTGELFF	TGTGCCAGCAGACCCGGACAGGCGGGGACCGGGGAGCTGTTTTTT
14	TRBV7-9	once	TRBJ2-7	-	CASNRDLPPGQQYF	TGTGCCAGCAACCGGGACTTACCCCCCGGGCAGCAGTACTTC
13	TRBV5-1	-	TRBJ1-1	-	CASSRREGTEAFF	TGCGCCAGCAGCCGCAGGGAGGGCACTGAAGCTTTCTTT
15	TRBV7-2	-	TRBJ1-1	TRBD1	CASILTGQGWTEAFF	TGTGCCAGCATCCTAACCGGACAGGGTTGGACTGAAGCTTTCTTT
15	TRBV9	-	TRBJ1-4	TRBD1	CASSVQGASNEKLFF	TGTGCCAGCAGCGTCCAGGGGGCCTCGAATGAAAAACTGTTTTTT
14	TRBV2	-	TRBJ1-1	-	CASSPREGYTEAFF	TGTGCCAGCAGTCCCCGGGAGGGGTACACTGAAGCTTTCTTT
16	TRBV6-5	-	TRBJ1-6	TRBD1	CASSYSRQGANSPLHF	TGTGCCAGCAGTTACTCCCGACAGGGTGCTAATTCACCCCTCCACTTT
15	TRBV28	-	TRBJ2-2	-	CASSLGSVSTGELFF	TGTGCCAGCAGTTTGGGTAGCGTAAGCACCGGGGAGCTGTTTTTT
15	TRBV5-5	-	TRBJ2-7	TRBD1	CASSGRTGYSYEQYF	TGTGCCAGCAGCGGGCGGACAGGATACTCCTACGAGCAGTACTTC
17	TRBV5-1	-	TRBJ1-6	TRBD1	CASRFLGQGASDSPLHF	TGCGCCAGCAGATTCCTGGGACAGGGGGCTTCGGATTCACCCCTCCACTTT
16	TRBV19	once	TRBJ1-5	TRBD1	CASTGQGPYSNQPQHF	TGTGCCAGCACCGGACAGGGTCCCTATAGCAATCAGCCCCAGCATTTT
16	TRBV5-1	-	TRBJ2-1	-	CASSLEGSGPYNEQFF	TGCGCCAGCAGCTTGGAAGGTAGCGGCCCCTACAATGAGCAGTTCTTC
16	TRBV6-2/TRBV6-3	-	TRBJ1-5	TRBD1	CASSPEGQGFNQPQHF	TGTGCCAGCAGCCCCGAGGGACAGGGGTTCAATCAGCCCCAGCATTTT
14	TRBV6-1	-	TRBJ1-2	TRBD1	CASSELDRGYGYTF	TGTGCCAGCAGTGAACTCGACAGGGGGTACGGCTACACCTTC
16	TRBV18	-	TRBJ2-3	TRBD2	CASSLTTSGVTDTQYF	TGTGCCAGCTCACTCACGACTAGCGGGGTCACAGATACGCAGTATTTT
15	TRBV5-1	-	TRBJ2-1	-	CASSLEAGSYNEQFF	TGCGCCAGCAGCTTGGAAGCAGGCTCCTACAATGAGCAGTTCTTC
16	TRBV7-8	few	TRBJ1-1	-	CASSWPIWQGTTEAFF	TGTGCCAGCAGCTGGCCTATTTGGCAGGGGACCACTGAAGCTTTCTTT
14	TRBV5-1	-	TRBJ1-5	TRBD1	CASSYTGGDQPQHF	TGCGCCAGCAGTTATACAGGGGGAGACCAGCCCCAGCATTTT
13	TRBV6-5	-	TRBJ2-7	TRBD1	CASADREPYEQYF	TGTGCCAGCGCCGACAGGGAACCCTACGAGCAGTACTTC
12	TRBV5-4	-	TRBJ1-1	-	CASSLTSTEAFF	TGTGCCAGCAGCCTTACTTCCACTGAAGCTTTCTTT
16	TRBV4-3	-	TRBJ1-6	-	CASSPDIDSYNSPLHF	TGCGCCAGCAGCCCTGACATAGACTCCTATAATTCACCCCTCCACTTT
15	TRBV30	-	TRBJ2-3	TRBD2	CAWSPPGGPTDTQYF	TGTGCCTGGAGTCCCCCGGGAGGCCCCACAGATACGCAGTATTTT
16	TRBV5-4	few	TRBJ2-1	-	CASSLSQRSTLSQQFF	TGTGCCAGCAGCTTGAGCCAGCGGAGTACCCTAAGTCAGCAGTTCTTC
13	TRBV11-1	-	TRBJ1-1	-	CASSLRGTPEAFF	TGTGCCAGCAGCTTACGGGGTACGCCTGAAGCTTTCTTT
12	TRBV7-3	few	TRBJ1-3	-	CASGTTGNTIYF	TGTGCCAGCGGGACTACCGGAAACACCATATATTTT
17	TRBV15	-	TRBJ2-1	-	CATSDPARDGPNNEQFF	TGTGCCACCAGCGACCCGGCCCGGGATGGACCAAACAATGAGCAGTTCTTC
15	TRBV5-1	-	TRBJ2-2	TRBD2	CASSLAGGGAGELFF	TGCGCCAGCAGCTTGGCCGGCGGGGGGGCCGGGGAGCTGTTTTTT
13	TRBV14	-	TRBJ1-1	-	CASSPRTYTEAFF	TGTGCCAGCAGCCCCCGGACTTACACTGAAGCTTTCTTT
15	TRBV19	-	TRBJ1-1	TRBD1	CASSPQTGVYTEAFF	TGTGCCAGTAGTCCACAGACAGGGGTATACACTGAAGCTTTCTTT
14	TRBV19	-	TRBJ2-3	TRBD2	CASSIISGADTQYF	TGTGCCAGTAGTATAATTAGCGGGGCAGATACGCAGTATTTT
16	TRBV5-1	-	TRBJ2-1	-	CASSLGLDFSYNEQFF	TGCGCCAGCAGCTTGGGACTGGACTTCTCCTACAATGAGCAGTTCTTC
16	TRBV2	few	TRBJ2-3	TRBD1	CASSDGGRGFTDTQYF	TGTGCCAGCAGTGACGGCGGCAGGGGGTTTACAGATACGCAGTATTTT
11	TRBV6-5	-	TRBJ2-3	-	CASRTPREQYF	TGTGCCAGCAGAACACCGAGGGAACAGTATTTT
17	TRBV5-1	-	TRBJ2-3	TRBD1	CASSFRLRGQTADTQYF	TGCGCCAGCAGCTTTCGTCTCCGGGGACAGACGGCAGATACGCAGTATTTT
12	TRBV30	-	TRBJ1-4	TRBD1	CAGGGRGEVSFF	TGTGCCGGGGGTGGCAGGGGGGAAGTCTCGTTTTTT
13	TRBV29-1	-	TRBJ1-5	TRBD1	CSVQGQPGEPQHF	TGCAGCGTGCAGGGACAGCCCGGTGAACCCCAGCATTTT